These 12 T cell receptor beta chains share one sample of origin, sequenced in a study of blood T cell repertoires in COVID-19. Libraries were prepared by immunoSEQ multiplex PCR; TCRdb keeps only in-frame clonotypes and omits some of them. The data contain under 200,000 clones, about 85% of them singletons. Sequenced material: peripheral blood. These receptors were collected from a woman between 65 and 79 years old with COVID-19, enrolled during active disease.

This clone has at least ten counts. The chain recombines TRBV19 with TRBJ2-3; TRBD1 is a possible D gene (6 bases). CDR1 is LNHDA, CDR2 SQIVND, per germline (reference sequence). Trimming took off 10 bases at V and 0 bases at J, with 14 bases between the two ends. This CDR3 has 14 residues. DNA of the CDR3: TGTGCCACCCGGACAGCCGCTAGCACAGATACGCAGTATTTT. Protein: CATRTAASTDTQYF. Filled out from reference TRBV19 and TRBJ2-3, the complete variable domain reads DGGITQSPKYLFRKEGQNVTLSCEQNLNHDAMYWYRQDPGQGLRLIYYSQIVNDFQKGDIAEGYSVSREKKESFPLTVTSAQKNPTAFYLCATRTAASTDTQYFGPGTRLTVL.

J is TRBJ1-6 and V is TRBV15; D is perhaps TRBD1 (5 bases). The ends were cut back, 2 bases at V and 8 bases at J, with 10 bases in the middle. This CDR3 has 14 residues. Germline V gene data show CDR1 as LNHNV and CDR2 as YYDKDF (reference sequence). The CDR3 coding sequence is TGTGCCACCAGCAGATACAAACAGGATTCACCCCTCCACTTT. This sequence encodes CATSRYKQDSPLHF.

The chain combines TRBV4-2 with TRBJ2-1, with D possibly TRBD1 on 5 matching bases. Germline V CDR1 and CDR2: LGHNA, YNFKEQ. Trimming removed 6 bases at V and 8 bases at J, with 8 bases between. This CDR3 has 11 amino acids. This chain's CDR3 is CASRQQDEQFF. CDR3 coding DNA: TGTGCCAGCAGACAACAGGATGAGCAGTTCTTC.

The chain carries TRBV5-4 and TRBJ2-1, with 7 bases fitting TRBD1. The germline V gene encodes CDR1 SGHNT and CDR2 YYREEE (reference sequence). The CDR3 runs 14 residues. Unmatched junction bases numbered 3, after V lost 0 bases and J lost 6 bases. The CDR3 region is CASSLEGQRNEQFF. The CDR3 bases are TGTGCCAGCAGCTTGGAGGGACAGCGCAATGAGCAGTTCTTC.

Only a few counts were recorded for this clone. The chain's CDR3 is CASSPGPPRPLHF. The CDR3 region has the DNA TGTGCCAGCAGCCCAGGGCCCCCAAGGCCCCTCCACTTT. V and J are TRBV12-3 or TRBV12-4 and TRBJ1-6; weak D call: TRBD1 (5 bases). This CDR3 spans 13 amino acids. V lost 6 bases and J 13 bases, leaving 16 bases between the germline ends.

This chain links TRBV28 with TRBJ2-3, with TRBD2 as a possible D gene (5 bases). V lost 6 bases and J 1 base, leaving 17 bases between the germline ends. This CDR3 comprises 16 residues. Germline V gives CDR1 MDHEN, CDR2 SYDVKM. The CDR3 region has the DNA TGTGCCAGCAGGCCCCCCGCGGGTAGGGGCACAGATACGCAGTATTTT. It translates to CASRPPAGRGTDTQYF. Full variable domain (outside the CDR3, taken from reference TRBV28 and TRBJ2-3): DVKVTQSSRYLVKRTGEKVFLECVQDMDHENMFWYRQDPGLGLRLIYFSYDVKMKEKGDIPEGYSVSREKKERFSLILESASTNQTSMYLCASRPPAGRGTDTQYFGPGTRLTVL.

This sequence joins TRBV20-1 and TRBJ1-4; 9 bases align to TRBD1. Trimming at V came to 3 bases and at J to 7 bases, leaving 6 bases not matched to a gene. The CDR3 extends over 14 amino acids. Germline CDR1 is DFQATT and CDR2 is SNEGSKA (reference sequence). The CDR3 region is CSASRQGGSEKLFF. DNA for the CDR3: TGCAGTGCTAGTAGACAGGGGGGAAGTGAAAAACTGTTTTTT.

The rearrangement joins TRBV15 to TRBJ2-1; 9 bases line up with TRBD2. CDR3 length equals 18 residues. The trim removed 0 bases at V and 1 base at J, leaving 7 bases unmatched. The V gene's germline CDR1 is LNHNV and CDR2 YYDKDF (reference sequence). DNA for the CDR3: TGTGCCACCAGCAGAGATTGGGCGGGGGGGTTATCCTACAATGAGCAGTTCTTC. Translated: CATSRDWAGGLSYNEQFF. The complete variable domain, with remaining parts taken from reference TRBV15 and TRBJ2-1, reads DAMVIQNPRYQVTQFGKPVTLSCSQTLNHNVMYWYQQKSSQAPKLLFHYYDKDFNNEADTPDNFQSRRPNTSFCFLDIRSPGLGDTAMYLCATSRDWAGGLSYNEQFFGPGTRLTVL.

This chain uses TRBV28 with TRBJ1-3, with TRBD1 matching over 9 bases. This CDR3 spans 17 amino acids. Germline trimming cut 6 bases from V and 3 bases from J; bases unmatched to any gene: 12. Germline CDR1 MDHEN, CDR2 SYDVKM. The CDR3 here is CASSVPYRGPGGNTIYF. In DNA, the CDR3 is TGTGCCAGCAGCGTACCCTACAGGGGGCCGGGTGGAAACACCATATATTTT. The whole variable domain, remainder taken from reference TRBV28 and TRBJ1-3, is DVKVTQSSRYLVKRTGEKVFLECVQDMDHENMFWYRQDPGLGLRLIYFSYDVKMKEKGDIPEGYSVSREKKERFSLILESASTNQTSMYLCASSVPYRGPGGNTIYFGEGSWLTVV.

The sample holds one count of this clone. The chain combines TRBV27 with TRBJ2-5; tentative D call: TRBD2 (6 bases). The CDR3 covers 14 residues. CDR1 and CDR2 from the germline V gene are MNHEY and SMNVEV (reference sequence). V lost 0 bases to trimming and J lost 5 bases, with 10 bases between them. CDR3 sequence (DNA): TGTGCCAGCAGTTTATCGCTAGCGTTCGAGACCCAGTACTTC. It codes for CASSLSLAFETQYF.

The chain is built from TRBV27 and TRBJ2-5; D unclear. The CDR3 runs to 15 residues. Between the trimmed V and J ends, which lost 0 bases and 2 bases, there was a span of 10 bases. Germline V gene lookup returns CDR1 MNHEY and CDR2 SMNVEV (reference sequence). The CDR3: CASSLSRQQQETQYF. The DNA of the CDR3 is TGTGCCAGCAGTTTATCGAGGCAGCAACAAGAGACCCAGTACTTC.

This chain joins TRBV6-1 and TRBJ2-4; TRBD1 matches 10 bases. Germline-derived CDR1 and CDR2 are MNHNS and SASEGT. CDR3 size: 17 residues. Trimming at V came to 2 bases and at J to 3 bases, leaving 7 bases not matched to a gene. The CDR3 DNA reads TGTGCCAGCAGTGAACTCTCAGGACAGGGGGTCAAAAACATTCAGTACTTC. This encodes CASSELSGQGVKNIQYF.